Listed here is a single T cell receptor (beta chain). The junction had 13 bases not matched to a gene; V was cut back by 4 bases and J by 3 bases. Germline V gene lookup returns CDR1 ENHRY and CDR2 SYGVKD. This CDR3 contains 17 residues. This entry is derived from a study of blood T cell repertoires in COVID-19. Data came from immunoSEQ multiplex PCR; TCRdb stores just in-frame clones and leaves some out. The data contain 55,000 to 70,000 clones, 87% of them singletons. Specimen: peripheral blood. The rearrangement uses TRBV10-3 and TRBJ2-3; 7 positions match TRBD1. The sequence came from a man aged 55-75 years with active or convalescent COVID-19. The CDR3 DNA reads as TGTGCCATCAGTGCCGCGACAGGGAGAGTTTCTACAGATACGCAGTATTTT. It is translated as CAISAATGRVSTDTQYF.